Each of the 19 T cell receptor beta chains below was sequenced from the same sample in a study of early T cells in non-severe SARS-CoV-2 infection. TCRdb reprocessed the 5' RACE reads with MiXCR, giving one entry per CDR3 protein. This sample has some 85,000 distinct CDR3 sequences, with roughly 15% found just once. The material sequenced was whole blood. These receptors were obtained from an adult who was a healthcare worker with PCR-confirmed SARS-CoV-2 infection or an uninfected control (not recorded which).

The chain carries TRBV20-1 and TRBJ2-1, with TRBD1 matching 9 bases. V dropped 0 bases and J dropped 5; count of bases not matched to a gene: 5. Germline-derived CDR1 and CDR2 are DFQATT and SNEGSKA (reference sequence). The CDR3 has 15 amino acids. This CDR3 is CSARETGGEDNEQFF. The DNA of the CDR3 is TGCAGTGCTAGAGAGACAGGGGGAGAAGACAATGAGCAGTTCTTC.

A few counts support this clonotype. This chain uses TRBV6-2 or TRBV6-3 with TRBJ1-3; no clear D. Trimming shortened V by 2 bases and J by 5 bases, and 13 bases separated the two germline ends. The CDR3 is 15 residues long. Germline values: CDR1 MNHEY, CDR2 SVGEGT. The CDR3 coding sequence is TGTGCCAGCAGTTACGAGGGCCCGAGGCGAAACACCATATATTTT. Translating gives CASSYEGPRRNTIYF.

This clonotype was seen many times. The V gene is TRBV12-3 or TRBV12-4, the J gene TRBJ2-1; D perhaps matches TRBD2 (7 bases). The CDR3 has 18 residues. Trimming cost V 8 bases and J 0 bases, with 23 bases left between them. The CDR3 nucleotides are TGTGCCAGCTCTAGGGGGGGGCTTTACCCTGGCTCCTACAATGAGCAGTTCTTC. This codes for CASSRGGLYPGSYNEQFF.

The sample holds a few counts of this clonotype. The chain links TRBV5-6 to TRBJ1-3; D gene ambiguous. There are 14 residues in the CDR3. Germline CDR1 and CDR2: SGHDT and YYEEEE. V shed 4 bases and J shed 1 base, with 9 bases lying between them. CDR3 region: CASSEWGSGNTIYF. CDR3 sequence (DNA): TGTGCCAGCAGCGAATGGGGATCTGGAAACACCATATATTTT. Looking up the rest from reference TRBV5-6 and TRBJ1-3 gives the full variable domain: DAGVTQSPTHLIKTRGQQVTLRCSPKSGHDTVSWYQQALGQGPQFIFQYYEEEERQRGNFPDRFSGHQFPNYSSELNVNALLLGDSALYLCASSEWGSGNTIYFGEGSWLTVV.

This clonotype showed up just a few times. The chain combines TRBV4-3 with TRBJ2-1, with D tentatively TRBD1 (7 bases). Germline V lookup: CDR1 LGHNA, CDR2 YSLEER. This CDR3 comprises 14 residues. Between the trimmed V and J ends, which lost 1 base and 8 bases, there was a span of 12 bases. The CDR3 DNA is TGCGCCAGCAGCCAAGGAGGAGGGGGCCATGAGCAGTTCTTC. It encodes CASSQGGGGHEQFF.

This clonotype was found many times. The V call is TRBV18, the J call TRBJ2-3; 7 bases are a match to TRBD1. Losses at the gene ends were 1 base for V and 2 bases for J; bases not matched to a gene: 6. Per the germline V gene, CDR1 is KGHSH and CDR2 is LQKENI. The CDR3 contains 16 residues. CDR3 in DNA: TGTGCCAGCTCACCACAGGGACAGAAGACCACAGATACGCAGTATTTT. This gives the protein CASSPQGQKTTDTQYF.

This clonotype was observed many times. The chain combines TRBV10-3 with TRBJ1-2; TRBD1 matches at 12 bases. This CDR3 is 13 amino acids long. Looked up from germline, CDR1 is ENHRY and CDR2 is SYGVKD. Trimming took 4 bases from V and 7 from J; bases not matched to a gene: 1. The CDR3 sequence is CAISVGQGAGYTF. CDR3 nucleotides: TGTGCCATCAGTGTGGGACAGGGGGCTGGCTACACCTTC.

The CDR3 is CATQSTDTQYF. In nucleotides, the CDR3 is TGTGCCACTCAAAGCACAGATACGCAGTATTTT. The genes are TRBV10-3 and TRBJ2-3; D gene ambiguous. Germline V gives CDR1 ENHRY, CDR2 SYGVKD. With 10 bases removed from V and 0 bases from J, the gap between germline ends came to 5 bases. The length of the CDR3 is 11 residues.

V is TRBV10-3 and J is TRBJ2-5; D possibly matches TRBD1 or TRBD2 (5 bases each). V lost 0 bases and J lost 4, with 6 bases in between. Looked up from germline, CDR1 is ENHRY and CDR2 is SYGVKD. The CDR3 contains 13 residues. The DNA for the CDR3 is TGTGCCATCAGTGAGTCTGGGGGAGAGACCCAGTACTTC. This gives the protein CAISESGGETQYF.

CDR3 nucleotides: TGCAGTGCTAGATCCCGACTAGCGGGGGGGCGGGATACGCAGTATTTT. It is translated as CSARSRLAGGRDTQYF. This chain connects TRBV20-1 to TRBJ2-3; 14 bases line up with TRBD2. V lost 2 bases, J lost 6 bases, and 7 bases stayed unmatched. This CDR3 contains 16 residues. CDR1 and CDR2 from the germline V gene are DFQATT and SNEGSKA (reference sequence).

This clonotype was seen a few times. The genes are TRBV15 and TRBJ2-1, with D uncertain. CDR1 and CDR2 from the germline V gene are LNHNV and YYDKDF (reference sequence). Trimming took off 0 bases at V and 4 bases at J, with 10 bases between the two ends. This CDR3 contains 15 residues. CDR3 nucleotides: TGTGCCACCAGCAGAGATAGTTCGGGTTACAATGAGCAGTTCTTC. Translating gives CATSRDSSGYNEQFF.

Many counts were recorded for this clonotype. V is TRBV7-6 and J is TRBJ2-6; D gene unclear. The CDR3 spans 18 residues. V was clipped by 4 bases and J by 2 bases, with 18 bases between them. CDR1 is SGHVS and CDR2 is FNYEAQ in the germline V gene. The CDR3 sequence is CASSSIRTNTTGANVLTF. CDR3 DNA: TGTGCCAGCAGCTCCATCCGGACGAATACGACTGGGGCCAACGTCCTGACTTTC.

The CDR3 protein is CASSLGVSNTGELFF. The DNA for the CDR3 is TGTGCCAGCAGCCTAGGGGTTTCGAACACCGGGGAGCTGTTTTTT. This sequence joins TRBV3-1 and TRBJ2-2, with D possibly TRBD1 on 5 matching bases. Trimming cost V 4 bases and J 0 bases, with 9 bases left between them. This CDR3 is built from 15 residues. Per the germline V gene, CDR1 is LGHDT and CDR2 is YNNKEL (reference sequence).

The chain is built from TRBV12-3 or TRBV12-4 and TRBJ2-1; 9 bases fit TRBD2. The junction had 12 bases not matched to a gene; V was cut back by 3 bases and J by 9 bases. This CDR3 has 16 amino acids. The CDR3 loop reads CASSFSTSGSLFEQFF. CDR3 sequence (DNA): TGTGCCAGCAGTTTTTCGACTAGCGGATCCTTATTTGAGCAGTTCTTC.

This clonotype showed up many times. The V call is TRBV6-4, the J call TRBJ1-1; 12 nucleotides align to TRBD1. The CDR3 has 15 residues. Looked up from germline, CDR1 is MRHNA and CDR2 is SNTAGT. The V gene end was trimmed by 5 bases and the J gene end by 3 bases; junction bases not matched to a gene: 4. The CDR3 loop reads CASSRDRGLDTEAFF. DNA for the CDR3: TGTGCCAGCAGTCGGGACAGGGGGCTGGACACTGAAGCTTTCTTT.

This clonotype appeared many times. The V and J genes are TRBV29-1 and TRBJ1-3; D ambiguous. V shed 5 bases and J shed 1 base, with 9 bases lying between them. The CDR3 runs 13 residues. Germline V gene lookup returns CDR1 SQVTM and CDR2 ANQGSEA. The DNA for the CDR3 is TGCAGCGTTCGGGGTTCGTCTGGAAACACCATATATTTT. This translates into CSVRGSSGNTIYF.

This clonotype showed up many times. V gene TRBV4-1 combines with J gene TRBJ1-1; TRBD1 might be the D (6 bases). V was pared by 0 bases and J by 4 bases, with 12 bases between. Germline loops: CDR1 MGHRA, CDR2 YSYEKL. The CDR3 consists of 15 residues. CDR3 nucleotides: TGCGCCAGCAGCCAAGATCGAGGGGGAGTCACTGAAGCTTTCTTT. It is translated as CASSQDRGGVTEAFF.

This clonotype was seen at least ten times. The DNA for the CDR3 is TGTGCCAGCAGCCCGGGACAGGTCTATGGGACTAGCACAGATACGCAGTATTTT. Translated, it gives CASSPGQVYGTSTDTQYF. J is TRBJ2-3 and V is TRBV7-9; 8 nucleotides line up with TRBD1. Per the germline V gene, CDR1 is SEHNR and CDR2 is FQNEAQ (reference sequence). The CDR3 spans 18 residues. V lost 5 bases to trimming and J lost 0 bases; unmatched junction nucleotides: 13.

This clonotype occurred many times. This rearrangement joins TRBV20-1 to TRBJ1-5; maybe TRBD1 (5 bases). The V end was cut by 0 bases, the J end by 4 bases, with 16 bases between. The CDR3 has 16 residues. Germline loops: CDR1 DFQATT, CDR2 SNEGSKA (reference sequence). CDR3 in amino acids: CSARDVAAKGNQPQHF. In nucleotides, the CDR3 is TGCAGTGCTAGAGATGTGGCAGCCAAGGGGAATCAGCCCCAGCATTTT.